This entry describes one TCR beta chain. This table comes from immunoSEQ multiplex PCR, and its TCRdb copy is limited to in-frame clones, with some not included. The repertoire has roughly 60,000 clones, approximately 85% of them found once; the top ten carry about 4.5%. The study sampled blood at baseline, cycle 4 day 1, and cycle 7 day 1. This entry is derived from a study of OX40 agonist ivuxolimab in advanced cancers. Study-wide context: A male proportion of over 70% was recorded, with mean age approximately 64 years and range about 20 to 90.

The CDR3 is made up of 15 amino acids. Germline V lookup: CDR1 WNHNN, CDR2 SYGVQD (reference sequence). V was pared by 8 bases and J by 0 bases, with 16 bases between. This sample comprised CD4+ or CD8+ T cells sorted from blood, obtained in a trial of the OX40 agonist ivuxolimab. V is TRBV10-1 and J is TRBJ1-1; the D gene is possibly TRBD1 (5 bases). The clonotype was recovered from an adult with an advanced solid tumor such as melanoma, head and neck, liver or kidney cancer. DNA of the CDR3: TGCGCCAGCCCCCAAGAGAGACAGTTGAACACTGAAGCTTTCTTT. Amino acid sequence: CASPQERQLNTEAFF.